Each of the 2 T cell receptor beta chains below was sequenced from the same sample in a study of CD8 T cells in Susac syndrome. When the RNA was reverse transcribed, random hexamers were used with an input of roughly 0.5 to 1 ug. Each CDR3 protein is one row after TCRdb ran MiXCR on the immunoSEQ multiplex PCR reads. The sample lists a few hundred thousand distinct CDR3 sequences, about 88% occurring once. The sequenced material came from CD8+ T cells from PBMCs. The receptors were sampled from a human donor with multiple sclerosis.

The CDR3 here is CASKDRSSKNIQYF. CDR3 DNA sequence: TGTGCCAGCAAGGACAGATCTTCTAAAAACATTCAGTACTTC. This chain joins TRBV27 and TRBJ2-4; D perhaps matches TRBD1 (6 bases). The CDR3 totals 14 residues. V was pared by 7 bases and J by 4 bases, with 14 bases between. CDR1 is MNHEY, CDR2 SMNVEV, per germline (reference sequence).

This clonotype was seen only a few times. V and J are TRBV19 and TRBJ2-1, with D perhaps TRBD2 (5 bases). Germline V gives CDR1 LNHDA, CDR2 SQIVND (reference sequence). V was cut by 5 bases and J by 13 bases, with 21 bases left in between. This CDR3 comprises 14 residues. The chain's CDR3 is CASSLIGNGFVQFF. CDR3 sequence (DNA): TGTGCCAGTAGTTTGATCGGGAACGGGTTTGTACAGTTCTTC.